This TCR beta chain originates from a study of Ad26.COV2.S vaccination and SARS-CoV-2 variants. Study context: Of the COV1001 trial arms, the Ad26.COV2.S arm included the donor. By the intramuscular route, Ad26.COV2.S was given once, or twice 56 days apart. Study-level findings and limits: Total T cell responses may have been underestimated by the TCR breadth and depth analyses. Those who received vaccine or placebo ended up with similar non-spike TCR breadth.

This clone has ten or more counts. The antigen is undetermined. The treatment: 15 to 20 received Ad26.COV2.S at low or high dose, single or two shots; about 5 received placebo; per-sample allocation not given. The study sampled participants on day 63 after the first vaccine or placebo injection. The CDR3 has 17 amino acids. Assay used: immunoSEQ multiplex PCR; TCRdb lists only in-frame clones, some missing. The table has around 320,000 clones, around 84% seen once. The chain combines TRBV12-2 with TRBJ2-5; no DNA check was done on the table's D call, TRBD1. TRBV12-2 is a pseudogene. The receptor was derived from a person between 18 and 59 years old who received the Ad26.COV2.S COVID-19 vaccine or a placebo. The starting material was peripheral blood, obtained in a trial of Ad26.COV2.S vaccine versus placebo. CDR3 sequence reads: CASRLAPPDRGEQTQYF. The CDR3 coding sequence is TGTGCAAGTCGCTTAGCTCCTCCTGACAGGGGCGAACAGACCCAGTACTTC.